These 26 T cell receptor beta chains were sequenced from one sample in a study of T cell clonality in common variable immunodeficiency. Sequenced by immunoSEQ multiplex PCR; TCRdb stores in-frame clones only, minus some. The repertoire has 25,000 to 35,000 clones, none seen only once; the ten largest take 10% to 15%. The source material was peripheral blood mononuclear cells. Receptors were obtained from a person between 18 and 75 years old in good health.

This clone was picked up many times. The read is 3 residues too short to cover the CDR3 end, so that end is filled in from the germline J gene. This rearrangement joins TRBV7-3 to TRBJ2-7; 8 nucleotides match TRBD1. V lost 0 bases to trimming and J lost 3 bases; unmatched junction nucleotides: 7. Germline lookup yields CDR1 SGHTA and CDR2 FQGTGA. The CDR3 contains 16 residues. CDR3 amino acids: CASSLTPQGANYEQYF. The part of the CDR3 DNA that was read is TGTGCCAGCAGCTTAACCCCTCAGGGGGCGAACTACGAG.

This clone was observed a few times. The CDR3 end falls 3 residues outside the read, so it is completed with the germline J gene. The chain recombines TRBV19 with TRBJ1-5, with TRBD1 matching 8 bases. Per germline, CDR1 LNHDA and CDR2 SQIVND (reference sequence). The trim removed 1 base at V and 9 bases at J, leaving 11 bases unmatched. The CDR3 runs 16 residues. The sequenced part of the CDR3 DNA is TGTGCCAGTAGTATAGGTCGGGGGACAGGCCCTCTGCCC. Amino acid sequence: CASSIGRGTGPLP. The complete CDR3 reads CASSIGRGTGPLPQHF. Together with reference TRBV19 and TRBJ1-5, the CDR3 gives the full variable domain: DGGITQSPKYLFRKEGQNVTLSCEQNLNHDAMYWYRQDPGQGLRLIYYSQIVNDFQKGDIAEGYSVSREKKESFPLTVTSAQKNPTAFYLCASSIGRGTGPLPQHFGDGTRLSIL.

This clone has a count of ten or more. The read halts 3 residues ahead of the CDR3 end, with the missing end drawn from the germline J gene. The chain joins TRBV5-1 to TRBJ2-5, with TRBD1 matching over 10 bases. Germline values: CDR1 SGHRS, CDR2 YFSETQ. This CDR3 comprises 14 residues. J was trimmed by 4 bases and V by 6 bases; bases with no gene match: 6. The covered CDR3 bases are TGCGCCAGCACCGAGACAGGGGGCCCAGAGACC. Translated, it gives CASTETGGPET. The entire CDR3 is CASTETGGPETQYF.

This clone was observed at least ten times. The read finishes 3 residues shy of the CDR3 end, and the germline J gene is used to complete it. V usage is TRBV19 and J usage is TRBJ1-4, with D perhaps TRBD1 (5 bases). This CDR3 has 19 residues. CDR1 is LNHDA, CDR2 SQIVND, per germline (reference sequence). V shed 5 bases and J shed 7 bases, with 29 bases lying between them. CDR3 DNA, as far as it was read: TGTGCCAGTAGTCACCCGGACACCCTCCTTTTGGGATGGGGTGAAAAA. Encoded protein: CASSHPDTLLLGWGEK. Given in full, the CDR3 is CASSHPDTLLLGWGEKLFF.

This clone showed up many times. The read gets to within 3 residues of the CDR3 end, and the germline J gene fills in the rest. This chain connects TRBV19 to TRBJ2-2, with TRBD2 as a possible D gene (6 bases). The germline V and J ends were trimmed by 1 base and 5 bases, with 11 bases remaining between them. Looked up from germline, CDR1 is LNHDA and CDR2 is SQIVND (reference sequence). This CDR3 has 15 residues. The CDR3: CASSIAGGSTGELFF. Partial CDR3 DNA: TGTGCCAGTAGTATAGCCGGGGGAAGTACCGGGGAG.

This clone showed up many times. The sequence runs out 3 residues before the end of the CDR3; the remainder is reconstructed from the germline J gene. V is TRBV5-1 and J is TRBJ2-2; possibly TRBD1 for D (5 bases). CDR3 length equals 14 residues. Germline V gives CDR1 SGHRS, CDR2 YFSETQ. Trimming cost V 2 bases and J 7 bases, with 12 bases left between them. CDR3 DNA, as far as it was read: TGCGCCAGCAGCTTCCCTTCAGGGATCGGGGAG. Its protein is CASSFPSGIGE. The complete CDR3 protein is CASSFPSGIGELFF.

This clone has a count of ten or more. Read sequence stops 3 residues before the CDR3 end, and the germline J gene provides the missing end. The rearrangement links TRBV2 to TRBJ1-2; the D is unclear. Germline CDR1 is SNHLY and CDR2 is FYNNEI. The CDR3 loop spans 12 amino acids. Trimming removed 7 bases at V and 6 bases at J, with 12 bases between. CDR3 amino acids: CASNRDTDGYTF. Partial CDR3 DNA: TGTGCCAGCAACAGAGACACTGATGGC.

On this clone: The read stops 3 residues short of the end of the CDR3; the missing end is completed from the germline J gene. The chain is built from TRBV6-2 or TRBV6-3 and TRBJ1-2; maybe TRBD1 (6 bases). Germline V gene lookup returns CDR1 MNHEY and CDR2 SVGEGT. The CDR3 spans 16 residues. The CDR3 sequence: CASSYSLDRMYNDYTF. The DNA read from the CDR3 is TGTGCCAGCAGTTACTCTTTGGACAGAATGTACAATGAC.

This clone was detected ten times or more. Germline and junction disagree at one end, which may indicate a read error. The read is 3 residues too short to cover the CDR3 end, so that end is filled in from the germline J gene. The V call is TRBV4-2, the J call TRBJ1-5, with a tentative D call TRBD1 (5 bases). Per the germline V gene, CDR1 is LGHNA and CDR2 is YNFKEQ. There are 17 residues in the CDR3. This chain's CDR3 is CASSQTSGFPSNQPQHF. Incomplete CDR3 DNA: TGCGCCAGCAGCCAGACTTCAGGGTTTCCGAGCAATCAGCCC.

Comments on this clone: Its ends do not fully match the called genes, so a read error is possible. The read terminates 3 residues ahead of where the CDR3 ends, so the germline J gene completes it. Other DNA sequences within the sample encode an identical CDR3. V is TRBV7-3 and J is TRBJ1-3; D might be TRBD1 (6 bases). The germline CDR1 and CDR2 sequences are SGHTA and FQGTGA. CDR3 length: 13 residues. The CDR3 region is CASSPVNGDTIYF. The part of the CDR3 DNA that was read is TGTGCCAGCAGCCCTGTAAATGGGGACACG.

This clone was seen ten or more times. The CDR3 end falls 3 residues outside the read, so it is completed with the germline J gene. The V and J genes are TRBV2 and TRBJ2-2, with 9 bases aligning to TRBD2. There are 14 residues in the CDR3. V shed 5 bases and J 6 bases; nucleotides not matched to a gene: 4. CDR1 and CDR2 (germline): SNHLY, FYNNEI. The CDR3 region is CASSMLAGSGELFF. The part of the CDR3 DNA that was read is TGTGCCAGCAGTATGCTAGCGGGGTCCGGGGAG.

Many counts were recorded for this clone. The CDR3 goes on 3 residues after the read ends, and that part is filled in from the germline J gene. The chain joins TRBV20-1 to TRBJ1-2; no clear D. Looked up from germline, CDR1 is DFQATT and CDR2 is SNEGSKA (reference sequence). Trimming left V 0 bases short and J 4 bases short, with 12 bases between. This CDR3 has 14 amino acids. The CDR3 protein is CSARDRLGFYGYTF. The sequenced part of the CDR3 DNA is TGCAGTGCTAGAGATAGACTCGGGTTCTATGGC.

At least ten counts were recorded for this clone. The read finishes 3 residues shy of the CDR3 end, and the germline J gene is used to complete it. V gene TRBV7-2 combines with J gene TRBJ1-1; D not certain. The CDR3 covers 13 residues. Trimming cost V 3 bases and J 1 base, with 6 bases left between them. Germline V gene lookup returns CDR1 SGHTA and CDR2 FQGNSA. CDR3 sequence: CASSLRGNTEAFF. The DNA read from the CDR3 is TGTGCCAGCAGCTTGCGGGGGAACACTGAA. The complete variable domain, with remaining parts taken from reference TRBV7-2 and TRBJ1-1, reads GAGVSQSPSNKVTEKGKDVELRCDPISGHTALYWYRQSLGQGLEFLIYFQGNSAPDKSGLPSDRFSAERTGGSVSTLTIQRTQQEDSAVYLCASSLRGNTEAFFGQGTRLTVV.

Ten or more counts support this clone. An end of the junction differs from the germline gene, which may be a read error. The sequenced CDR3 bases are TGTGTCAGCAGTTACCCAAGGGACACAACCGGGGAG. Translated: CVSSYPRDTTGE. The entire CDR3 is CVSSYPRDTTGELFF. The rearrangement links TRBV6-2 or TRBV6-3 to TRBJ2-2, with a tentative D call TRBD1 (6 bases). Sequencing ends 3 residues short of the CDR3 end; the germline J gene provides the rest. The germline gives CDR1 MNHEY, CDR2 SVGEGT. There are 15 residues in the CDR3.

This clone has a count of ten or more. Sequencing ends 3 residues short of the CDR3 end; the germline J gene provides the rest. The chain recombines TRBV12-3 or TRBV12-4 with TRBJ2-1, with TRBD2 identical over 8 bases. This CDR3 contains 12 residues. Trimming cost V 5 bases and J 6 bases; bases outside gene matches: 0. This CDR3 reads CASSGTSNEQFF. The CDR3 bases that were read are TGTGCCAGCAGTGGGACTAGCAATGAG.

This clone occurred many times. The read finishes 3 residues shy of the CDR3 end, and the germline J gene is used to complete it. The V gene is TRBV7-9, the J gene TRBJ2-5; 9 positions match TRBD1. J was trimmed by 2 bases and V by 4 bases; bases with no gene match: 5. Germline V gives CDR1 SEHNR, CDR2 FQNEAQ (reference sequence). The CDR3 is 15 residues long. CDR3 bases read: TGTGCCAGCAGCTACCGGGACAGGGCTCAAGAGACC. Protein product: CASSYRDRAQET. The entire CDR3 is CASSYRDRAQETQYF.

This clone was detected ten times or more. The read terminates 3 residues ahead of where the CDR3 ends, so the germline J gene completes it. The chain joins TRBV7-9 to TRBJ2-1; D not certain. The CDR3 covers 15 residues. Germline V gives CDR1 SEHNR, CDR2 FQNEAQ (reference sequence). Trimming removed 5 bases from V and 6 bases from J, with 17 bases in between. The part of the CDR3 DNA that was read is TGTGCCAGCAGCCCATCCGGAAGGGCTGGCAATGAG. Encoded protein: CASSPSGRAGNE. The CDR3 reads in full as CASSPSGRAGNEQFF.

In this sample, this clone turned up many times. The missing CDR3 end, 3 residues past where the read stops, is filled in from the germline J gene. This chain joins TRBV19 and TRBJ1-4, with a tentative D call TRBD1 (5 bases). The CDR3 runs 14 residues. Germline CDR1 LNHDA, CDR2 SQIVND (reference sequence). Trimming took off 7 bases at V and 3 bases at J, with 12 bases between the two ends. The CDR3 loop reads CASNGGAANEKLFF. CDR3 DNA (partial): TGTGCCAGTAACGGGGGAGCAGCTAATGAAAAA.

There are a few counts of this clone. With the read ending 3 residues before the CDR3 end, the germline J gene is used to fill in that end. The chain is built from TRBV29-1 and TRBJ2-1; D might be TRBD1 (5 bases). With 2 bases removed from V and 8 bases from J, the gap between germline ends came to 16 bases. The CDR3 has 14 amino acids. From germline, CDR1 is SQVTM and CDR2 ANQGSEA. CDR3 DNA, as far as it was read: TGCAGCGTTGAAACCGGACACAACAGGTATGAG. Residues: CSVETGHNRYE. The CDR3 in its entirety is CSVETGHNRYEQFF.

This clone showed up many times. The read ends 3 residues early relative to the CDR3; the germline J gene fills the gap. The rearrangement links TRBV7-9 to TRBJ2-1; no clear D. Germline values: CDR1 SEHNR, CDR2 FQNEAQ (reference sequence). The V end lost 4 bases, the J end lost 0 bases, and 10 bases lay between the germline ends. CDR3 size: 15 residues. CDR3 region: CASSSSETSYNEQFF. The part of the CDR3 DNA that was read is TGTGCCAGCAGCTCCAGCGAAACCTCCTACAATGAG. Using reference TRBV7-9 and TRBJ2-1 for the parts outside the CDR3, the full variable domain is DTGVSQNPRHKITKRGQNVTFRCDPISEHNRLYWYRQTLGQGPEFLTYFQNEAQLEKSRLLSDRFSAERPKGSFSTLEIQRTEQGDSAMYLCASSSSETSYNEQFFGPGTRLTVL.

This clone was recorded at least ten times. The observed sequence ends 3 residues before the CDR3 terminus, with the missing tail filled in from the germline J gene. Other nucleotide sequences in the sample specify the same CDR3. The genes are TRBV7-3 and TRBJ1-3; D gene unclear. This CDR3 is built from 13 residues. Germline V gene lookup returns CDR1 SGHTA and CDR2 FQGTGA. Trimming left V 2 bases short and J 4 bases short, with 6 bases between. The CDR3 is CASSLEPGNTIYF. The part of the CDR3 DNA that was read is TGTGCCAGCAGCTTAGAGCCCGGAAACACC.

On this clone: The sequenced fragment ends 3 residues before the CDR3 boundary, so the rest is inferred from the germline J gene. The chain carries TRBV5-1 and TRBJ2-3; D may be TRBD2 (6 bases). The V gene's germline CDR1 is SGHRS and CDR2 YFSETQ. This CDR3 comprises 16 residues. CDR3 bases read: TGCGCCAGCAGCCTCTATATATCCAGCGGGCAAGAGACG. Residues: CASSLYISSGQET. The whole CDR3 protein is CASSLYISSGQETQYF.

This clone was found many times. Read sequence stops 3 residues before the CDR3 end, and the germline J gene provides the missing end. This rearrangement joins TRBV7-2 to TRBJ2-3; no clear D. Germline V gene sequence: CDR1 SGHTA, CDR2 FQGNSA. V was pared by 2 bases and J by 0 bases, with 6 bases between. This CDR3 is built from 14 residues. CDR3 bases read: TGTGCCAGCAGCTTACTTCTTAGCACAGATACG. Residues: CASSLLLSTDT. The full-length CDR3 reads as CASSLLLSTDTQYF.

This clone was observed at least ten times. One junction end disagrees with the germline gene, perhaps due to a read error. The read finishes 3 residues shy of the CDR3 end, and the germline J gene is used to complete it. The V gene is TRBV7-7, the J gene TRBJ2-1, with D possibly being TRBD1 (6 bases). CDR1 SSHAT and CDR2 FNYEAQ come from the germline V gene (reference sequence). The CDR3 covers 15 residues. The CDR3 sequence: CASSFGQSSYNEQFF. The CDR3 DNA, read in part, is TGTGCTAGCAGCTTCGGACAGAGCTCCTACAATGAG.

This clone showed up many times. The read terminates 3 residues ahead of where the CDR3 ends, so the germline J gene completes it. This chain joins TRBV14 and TRBJ2-1; D may be TRBD1 (5 bases). The germline CDR1 and CDR2 sequences are SGHDN and FVKESK. This CDR3 is built from 15 residues. Trimming took off 0 bases at V and 7 bases at J, with 13 bases between the two ends. Incomplete CDR3 DNA: TGTGCCAGCAGCCAAGATTTGGGGCTCGGGAATGAG. Translating gives CASSQDLGLGNE. The whole CDR3 protein reads CASSQDLGLGNEQFF.

This clone was detected a few times. The CDR3 end lies 3 residues beyond the end of the read and is filled in from the germline J gene. The chain links TRBV5-1 to TRBJ1-3, with D tentatively TRBD1 (5 bases). The CDR3 consists of 15 residues. V was shortened by 0 bases and J by 3 bases, with 10 bases between the two germline ends. CDR1 is SGHRS, CDR2 YFSETQ, per germline. CDR3 amino acids: CASSLGRVGGNTIYF. The sequenced CDR3 bases are TGCGCCAGCAGCTTGGGCAGGGTGGGTGGAAACACC.